This TCR beta chain was profiled in a study of blood T cell repertoires in COVID-19. Study background: Samples taken during acute and convalescent COVID-19 were collected in the United States, Italy and Spain. PBMCs, B-cell-depleted T cells, or T cells provided the cDNA or gDNA that made up the material.

Original handling: By means of reference gene primer amplification, nucleated cell counts were estimated. TCRdb's table, derived via immunoSEQ multiplex PCR, lists solely in-frame clones and lacks some. V, J and clone size are taken as reported in that table, and D and trimming were inferred from the DNA itself. This sample carries 150,000 to 200,000 clones, 85% to 90% of them seen once, and the ten largest clones take about 4.5%. This CDR3 has 14 residues. From germline, CDR1 is KGHSH and CDR2 LQKENI. J lost 8 bases, V lost 6 bases, and 7 bases had no gene match. V gene TRBV18 combines with J gene TRBJ2-4; 10 bases line up with TRBD1. The receptor comes from a human donor in a cohort sampled during active COVID-19. Sequencing was done on a sample of peripheral blood. The CDR3: CASSRGQGRHIQYF. As DNA, the CDR3 is TGTGCCAGCTCGCGGGGACAGGGGAGGCACATTCAGTACTTC.